This T cell receptor beta chain was identified during a study of spatial heterogeneity in lung cancer. Study background: Donors were 55 to 75 untreated early-stage non-small cell lung cancer patients. Researchers sequenced follow-up PBMC samples if they had them, and these came a median of approximately 26 months after resection. Study results and limitations: Follow-up blood showed ubiquitous expanded tumor TCRs less than blood at resection did.

The table lists this clonotype with many counts. Antigen unknown. Trimming left V 4 bases short and J 6 bases short, with 13 bases between. The CDR3 sequence is 14 residues long. Germline CDR1 LGHNA, CDR2 YNFKEQ. This sample's time point: blood at routine non-recurrence follow-up after resection. Unsorted samples of tumor, nontumor lung or frozen PBMC had their whole RNA sequenced. TCR cDNA molecules each carried a unique molecular identifier. TCRdb analysed the 5' RACE reads with MiXCR anew, one entry per CDR3 protein. The sample consists of about 120,000 distinct CDR3 sequences, approximately 12% of them appearing once.

The sequence was collected from a male donor with early-stage non-small cell lung cancer. The chain couples TRBV4-2 to TRBJ2-1; tentatively, D is TRBD1 or TRBD2 (6 bases each). The sequencing here drew on PBMCs, taken at follow-up. In nucleotides, the CDR3 is TGTGCCAGCAGCCTGGGGGGCCTTGGCAATGAGCAGTTCTTC. It yields the protein CASSLGGLGNEQFF.